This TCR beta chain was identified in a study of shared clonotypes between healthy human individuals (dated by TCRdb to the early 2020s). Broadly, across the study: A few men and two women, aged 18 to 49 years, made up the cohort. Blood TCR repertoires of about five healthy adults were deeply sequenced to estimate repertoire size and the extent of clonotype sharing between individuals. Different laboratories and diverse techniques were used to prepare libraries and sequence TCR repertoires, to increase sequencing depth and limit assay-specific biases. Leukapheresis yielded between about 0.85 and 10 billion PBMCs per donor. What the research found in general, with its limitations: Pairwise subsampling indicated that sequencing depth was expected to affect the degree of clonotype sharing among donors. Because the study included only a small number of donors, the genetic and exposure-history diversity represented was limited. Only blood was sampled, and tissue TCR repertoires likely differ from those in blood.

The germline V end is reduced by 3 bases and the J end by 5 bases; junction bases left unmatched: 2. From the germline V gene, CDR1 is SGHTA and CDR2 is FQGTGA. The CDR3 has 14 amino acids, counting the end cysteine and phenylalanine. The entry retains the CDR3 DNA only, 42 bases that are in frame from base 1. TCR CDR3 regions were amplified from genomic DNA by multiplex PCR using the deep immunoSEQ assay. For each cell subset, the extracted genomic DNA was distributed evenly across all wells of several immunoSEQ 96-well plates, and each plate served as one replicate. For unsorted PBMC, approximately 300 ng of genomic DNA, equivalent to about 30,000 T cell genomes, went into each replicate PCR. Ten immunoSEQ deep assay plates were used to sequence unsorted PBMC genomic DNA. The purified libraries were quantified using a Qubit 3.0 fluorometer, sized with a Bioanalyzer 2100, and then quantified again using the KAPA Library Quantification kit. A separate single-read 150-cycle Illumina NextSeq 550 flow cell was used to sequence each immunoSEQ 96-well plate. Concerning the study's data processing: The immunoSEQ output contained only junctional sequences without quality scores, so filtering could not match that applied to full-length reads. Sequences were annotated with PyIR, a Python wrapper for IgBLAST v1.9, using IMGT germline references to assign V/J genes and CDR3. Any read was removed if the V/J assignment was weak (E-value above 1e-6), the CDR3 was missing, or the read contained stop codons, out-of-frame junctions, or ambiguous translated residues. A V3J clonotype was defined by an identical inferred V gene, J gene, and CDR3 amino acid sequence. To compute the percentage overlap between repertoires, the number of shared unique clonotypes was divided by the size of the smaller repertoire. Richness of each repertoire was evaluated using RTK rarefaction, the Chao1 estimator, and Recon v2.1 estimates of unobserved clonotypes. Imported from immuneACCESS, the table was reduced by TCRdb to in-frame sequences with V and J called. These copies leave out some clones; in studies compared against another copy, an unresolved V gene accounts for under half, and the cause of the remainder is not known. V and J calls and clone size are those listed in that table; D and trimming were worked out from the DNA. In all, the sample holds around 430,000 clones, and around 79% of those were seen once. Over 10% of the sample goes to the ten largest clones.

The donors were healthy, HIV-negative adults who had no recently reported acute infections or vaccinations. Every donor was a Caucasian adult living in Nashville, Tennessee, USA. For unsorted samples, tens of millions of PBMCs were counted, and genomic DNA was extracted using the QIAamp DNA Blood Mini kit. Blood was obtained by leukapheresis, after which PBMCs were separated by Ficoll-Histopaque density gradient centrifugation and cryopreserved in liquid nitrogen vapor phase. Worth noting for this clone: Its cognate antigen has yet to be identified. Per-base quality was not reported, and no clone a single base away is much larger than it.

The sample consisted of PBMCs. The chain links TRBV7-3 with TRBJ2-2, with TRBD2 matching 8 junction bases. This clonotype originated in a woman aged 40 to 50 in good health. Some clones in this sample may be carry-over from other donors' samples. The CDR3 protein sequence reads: CASSLGLDTGELFF. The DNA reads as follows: TGTGCCAGCAGCTTGGGACTAGATACCGGGGAGCTGTTTTTT.